This TCR beta chain was sequenced for a study of T-cell reconstitution after alpha-beta-depleted transplantation in children. Study-wide findings and caveats: Certain patients had high TCRbeta diversity at day 60, and it came from recipient T cells and thymic progenitors that survived.

Library preparation (for TCRbeta) was performed with unique molecular identifiers. TCRdb itself ran the PCR reads through MiXCR, one entry per CDR3 protein. Here the sample spans about 640,000 distinct CDR3 sequences, 10% to 15% being singletons. Per the germline V gene, CDR1 is SQVTM and CDR2 is ANQGSEA. The CDR3 consists of 10 residues. Trimming left V 6 bases short and J 8 bases short, with 10 bases between. This clonotype was counted many times. Its antigen is still unknown. This rearrangement joins TRBV29-1 to TRBJ1-2; perhaps TRBD1 as D (5 bases). The clonotype was recovered from a male patient aged 10-17 years who had a stem cell transplant for acute myeloid leukemia, so the T cells may come from the graft donor. Sequences were derived from PBMCs, mostly from graft donor cells, sampled 360 days after TCRalphabeta/CD19-depleted stem cell transplant. CDR3: CSVEGPGYTF. CDR3 coding DNA: TGCAGCGTCGAGGGGCCCGGCTACACCTTC.